These 23 T cell receptor beta chains came from one sample sequenced in a study of identical twins. One entry per CDR3 protein, called by TCRdb with MiXCR from the 5' RACE reads. The sample shows a few hundred thousand distinct CDR3 sequences, 10% to 15% of them seen only once. These sequences were also reported in another study, on yellow fever vaccine responses in identical twins.

The sequencing input was memory (CD45RO+) T cells sorted from blood. The receptor set was obtained from a woman aged 18-30 years in good health.

This clonotype was counted only a few times. The chain uses TRBV20-1 and TRBJ1-1; weak D call: TRBD1 (6 bases). Trimming removed 5 bases from V and 4 bases from J, with 23 bases in between. There are 16 residues in the CDR3. Germline V gives CDR1 DFQATT, CDR2 SNEGSKA (reference sequence). CDR3 residues: CSAPYLAQGMGTEAFF. The CDR3, as DNA: TGCAGTGCTCCATACCTAGCCCAGGGGATGGGCACTGAAGCTTTCTTT.

The V gene is TRBV10-3, the J gene TRBJ2-1, with D possibly matching TRBD1 (6 bases). In germline, CDR1 is ENHRY, CDR2 SYGVKD. V shed 2 bases and J shed 3 bases, with 11 bases lying between them. The CDR3 is 15 residues long. In DNA form, the CDR3 reads TGTGCCATCAGTGAGGGTACAGGGATCTACAATGAGCAGTTCTTC. Encoded protein: CAISEGTGIYNEQFF.

V and J are TRBV7-9 and TRBJ2-5, with 13 bases that match TRBD2. The J segment lost 6 bases and the V segment lost 5 bases, leaving 9 bases of the junction unmatched. CDR1 and CDR2 (germline): SEHNR, FQNEAQ (reference sequence). This CDR3 region has 16 residues. The chain's CDR3 is CASSGTGLAGLKTQYF. For the CDR3, the DNA is TGTGCCAGCAGCGGGACGGGACTAGCGGGGCTTAAGACCCAGTACTTC.

This clonotype occurred a few times. The rearrangement uses TRBV7-9 and TRBJ1-4; the D is unclear. CDR3 length equals 15 residues. The germline V gene has CDR1 SEHNR and CDR2 FQNEAQ (reference sequence). The V gene lost 4 bases and the J gene lost 7 bases, with 16 bases spanning the gap. The CDR3 reads CASSSVHTGGEKLFF. CDR3 sequence (DNA): TGTGCCAGCAGCTCTGTGCATACTGGTGGTGAAAAACTGTTTTTT.

The V call is TRBV7-9, the J call TRBJ2-2; D not certain. The CDR3 sequence is 16 residues long. V lost 0 bases to trimming and J lost 0 bases, with 8 bases between them. The germline gives CDR1 SEHNR, CDR2 FQNEAQ (reference sequence). CDR3 sequence (DNA): TGTGCCAGCAGCTTAGCAAGGCAGACGAACACCGGGGAGCTGTTTTTT. Translation: CASSLARQTNTGELFF.

This clonotype came up many times. The chain links TRBV20-1 to TRBJ1-6; 7 bases line up with TRBD1. The junction had 11 bases not matched to a gene; V was cut back by 1 base and J by 11 bases. Germline V gene lookup returns CDR1 DFQATT and CDR2 SNEGSKA (reference sequence). The CDR3 is 15 residues long. In DNA, the CDR3 is TGCAGTGCTAGAGTCCTCCAGGGGGGAAGTGCACCCCTCCACTTT. It encodes CSARVLQGGSAPLHF.

The chain uses TRBV7-2 and TRBJ2-5; TRBD2 matches 12 bases. CDR1 and CDR2 from the germline V gene are SGHTA and FQGNSA. The J segment lost 4 bases and the V segment lost 4 bases, leaving 7 bases of the junction unmatched. There are 16 residues in the CDR3. In DNA, the CDR3 is TGTGCCAGCAGCTCGACCGGGACTAGCGGGCGAGAGACCCAGTACTTC. Residues: CASSSTGTSGRETQYF.

The sample holds many counts of this clonotype. The chain has TRBV12-3 or TRBV12-4 and TRBJ1-5; D is possibly TRBD1 (6 bases). The V gene lost 5 bases and the J gene lost 3 bases, with 14 bases spanning the gap. The CDR3 has 15 residues. CDR3 sequence: CASSKTGSHNQPQHF. In DNA form, the CDR3 reads TGTGCCAGCAGTAAAACAGGGTCGCACAATCAGCCCCAGCATTTT.

This chain links TRBV6-5 with TRBJ2-3, with D maybe TRBD1 (6 bases). Germline V gene lookup returns CDR1 MNHEY and CDR2 SVGAGI. Deletions cut 2 bases from V and 4 bases from J, with 19 bases between. The CDR3 covers 17 residues. CDR3 coding DNA: TGTGCCAGCAGTTACGGTGATAGCGCCCCAGGGGCAGATACGCAGTATTTT. Its translation is CASSYGDSAPGADTQYF.

The chain joins TRBV13 to TRBJ2-5; unclear D gene. The germline V and J ends were trimmed by 3 bases and 0 bases, with 5 bases remaining between them. In germline, CDR1 is PRHDT, CDR2 FYEKMQ (reference sequence). This CDR3 region has 13 residues. The CDR3 nucleotides are TGTGCCAGCAGCTTGCGGTACCAAGAGACCCAGTACTTC. Its translation: CASSLRYQETQYF.

V is TRBV6-1 and J is TRBJ2-7, with D perhaps matching TRBD2 (6 bases). CDR3 length: 14 residues. The V end was cut by 6 bases, the J end by 7 bases, with 19 bases between. Germline CDR1 MNHNS, CDR2 SASEGT. CDR3 sequence reads: CASSHTAEGGEQYF. The CDR3 nucleotides read TGTGCCAGCAGCCACACAGCGGAGGGAGGTGAGCAGTACTTC.

Here the CDR3 DNA reads TGTGCCAGCAGCCCGGGGAGAACCGGGGAGCTGTTTTTT. This gives the protein CASSPGRTGELFF. The chain couples TRBV7-6 to TRBJ2-2; weak D call: TRBD2 (5 bases). This CDR3 contains 13 residues. V lost 5 bases and J 5 bases, leaving 9 bases between the germline ends. Looked up from germline, CDR1 is SGHVS and CDR2 is FNYEAQ.

The V call is TRBV6-1, the J call TRBJ2-2, with D perhaps matching TRBD1 (5 bases). Germline V gives CDR1 MNHNS, CDR2 SASEGT. This CDR3 has 16 residues. V lost 3 bases, J lost 5 bases, and 16 bases lay in between. Here the CDR3 reads CASSDPPGLGTGELFF. The CDR3 DNA follows: TGTGCCAGCAGTGACCCCCCAGGGCTTGGGACCGGGGAGCTGTTTTTT.

This clonotype has a count of ten or more. The rearrangement joins TRBV11-2 to TRBJ2-3, with TRBD2 matching 11 bases. The trim removed 1 base at V and 5 bases at J, leaving 17 bases unmatched. The CDR3 sequence is 20 residues long. CDR1 is SGHAT, CDR2 FQNNGV, per germline. The CDR3 sequence: CASSLVGGGVAGGTRDTQYF. CDR3 coding DNA: TGTGCCAGCAGCTTAGTAGGCGGAGGAGTAGCGGGAGGGACCAGAGATACGCAGTATTTT.

CDR3 amino acids: CASSEGSGEQFF. The CDR3 DNA reads as TGTGCCAGCAGTGAGGGTAGCGGGGAGCAGTTCTTC. This chain links TRBV6-4 with TRBJ2-1; the match to TRBD2 covers 7 bases. The CDR3 runs to 12 residues. Germline CDR1 is MRHNA and CDR2 is SNTAGT. The ends lost 3 bases at V and 10 bases at J; junction bases unmatched: 3.

The chain employs TRBV7-2 and TRBJ2-7; tentatively, D is TRBD1 (5 bases). Germline CDR1 SGHTA, CDR2 FQGNSA. CDR3 length equals 16 residues. Trimming took off 6 bases at V and 2 bases at J, with 20 bases between the two ends. The CDR3 nucleotides are TGTGCCAGCAGTTTATGGGTGGGGCGTACCACCTACGAGCAGTACTTC. Residues: CASSLWVGRTTYEQYF.

In this sample, this clonotype turned up a few times. V usage is TRBV29-1 and J usage is TRBJ2-1; perhaps TRBD1 as D (6 bases). This CDR3 is 13 amino acids long. Trimming stripped 7 bases from V and 6 bases from J, with 16 bases between. The germline CDR1 and CDR2 sequences are SQVTM and ANQGSEA. In nucleotides, the CDR3 is TGCAGCGGAACTTGGACAGAAATCAATGAGCAGTTCTTC. This gives the protein CSGTWTEINEQFF.

This clonotype was recorded a few times. A junction boundary mismatches the germline segment, possibly from a read error. The chain is built from TRBV7-7 and TRBJ2-5; perhaps D is TRBD1 or TRBD2 (5 bases each). The CDR3 spans 15 residues. CDR1 and CDR2 (germline): SSHAT, FNYEAQ (reference sequence). The CDR3 nucleotides are TGTGCTAGCAGCTTAGGGGTGGGACCCCAAGAGACCCAGTACTTC. It is translated as CASSLGVGPQETQYF.

This clonotype turned up a few times. This chain links TRBV2 with TRBJ2-5; 7 positions agree with TRBD2. This CDR3 spans 14 amino acids. In germline, CDR1 is SNHLY, CDR2 FYNNEI. Unmatched junction bases numbered 8, after V lost 5 bases and J lost 5 bases. The CDR3 region is CASSRLAAKETQYF. CDR3 nucleotides: TGTGCCAGCAGTCGACTAGCCGCGAAGGAGACCCAGTACTTC.

Concerning this clonotype: Given a much more abundant clone one base away, this may be a read error. This chain connects TRBV20-1 to TRBJ2-6; a weak D match, TRBD1 (6 bases). This CDR3 comprises 15 residues. From germline, CDR1 is DFQATT and CDR2 SNEGSKA (reference sequence). As DNA, the CDR3 is TGCTGTGCGTCCCACCAGGGGACTGGGGCCAACGTCCTGACTTTC. The encoded protein is CCASHQGTGANVLTF.

This chain uses TRBV2 with TRBJ2-2, with a tentative D call TRBD2 (5 bases). Germline V lookup: CDR1 SNHLY, CDR2 FYNNEI. The CDR3 covers 14 residues. V lost 2 bases and J lost 8, with 12 bases in between. The DNA for the CDR3 is TGTGCCAGCAGTGAAATGCTAGCAGGTGGGGAGCTGTTTTTT. This codes for CASSEMLAGGELFF.

This clonotype was seen a few times. The rearrangement links TRBV3-1 to TRBJ2-5; TRBD2 agrees at 13 bases. The CDR3 is 15 residues long. The junction had 0 bases not matched to a gene; V was cut back by 0 bases and J by 5 bases. The germline CDR1 and CDR2 sequences are LGHDT and YNNKEL (reference sequence). CDR3 amino acids: CASSQELAGGETQYF. The DNA of the CDR3 is TGTGCCAGCAGCCAAGAACTAGCGGGAGGGGAGACCCAGTACTTC.

This clonotype was observed at least ten times. This rearrangement joins TRBV7-8 to TRBJ2-2; D is possibly TRBD1 or TRBD2 (6 bases each). V was trimmed by 2 bases and J by 5 bases, leaving 21 bases between them. CDR1 is SGHVS, CDR2 FQNEAQ, per germline. The CDR3 has 18 amino acids. The CDR3 DNA reads as TGTGCCAGCAGCTTAAATCTCGTGAGGGGGGAGGAAACCGGGGAGCTGTTTTTT. As protein: CASSLNLVRGEETGELFF.